This TCR beta chain appears in the sequencing data of a study of OX40 agonist ivuxolimab in advanced cancers. The sampling schedule covered blood at baseline, cycle 4 day 1, and cycle 7 day 1. Libraries were prepared by immunoSEQ multiplex PCR; TCRdb keeps only in-frame clonotypes and omits some of them. The sample lists about 93,000 clones; about 88% were seen once. Trimming took 6 bases from V and 7 from J; bases not matched to a gene: 11. Germline CDR1 SNHLY, CDR2 FYNNEI. This CDR3 contains 15 residues. The sequence derives from an adult with an advanced solid tumor such as melanoma, head and neck, liver or kidney cancer. This rearrangement joins TRBV2 to TRBJ2-1; 8 nucleotides match TRBD1. The material sequenced was CD4+ or CD8+ T cells sorted from blood, taken in a trial of the OX40 agonist ivuxolimab. The CDR3 bases are TGTGCCAGCAGGGCATCCGGGACAGGCAAGAATGAGCAGTTCTTC. It yields the protein CASRASGTGKNEQFF.